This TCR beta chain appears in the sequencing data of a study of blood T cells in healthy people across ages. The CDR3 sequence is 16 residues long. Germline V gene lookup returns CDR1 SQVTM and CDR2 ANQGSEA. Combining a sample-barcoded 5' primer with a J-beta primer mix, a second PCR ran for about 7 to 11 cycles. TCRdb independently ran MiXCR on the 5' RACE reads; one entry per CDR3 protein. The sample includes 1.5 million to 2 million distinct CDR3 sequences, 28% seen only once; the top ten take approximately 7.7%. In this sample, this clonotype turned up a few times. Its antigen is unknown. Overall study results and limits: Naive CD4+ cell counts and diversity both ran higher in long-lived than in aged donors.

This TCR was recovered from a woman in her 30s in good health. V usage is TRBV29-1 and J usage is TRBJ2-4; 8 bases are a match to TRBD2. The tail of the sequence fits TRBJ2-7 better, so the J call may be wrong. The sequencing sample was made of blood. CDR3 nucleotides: TGCAGCGTGCAAGGCGGACTAGCTATAAACCTCTACGAGCAGTACTTC. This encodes CSVQGGLAINLYEQYF.